The 16 T cell receptor beta chains presented below share a single source sample, sequenced in a study of blood T cell repertoires in COVID-19. Data came from immunoSEQ multiplex PCR; TCRdb stores just in-frame clones and leaves some out. The repertoire holds 40,000 or so clones, around four fifths seen once, with roughly 1.7% in the top ten. Material: peripheral blood. The receptors stem from a man between 60 and 75 years old with COVID-19, enrolled during active disease.

The chain combines TRBV27 with TRBJ1-6; D is possibly TRBD1 (5 bases). Germline CDR1 reads MNHEY; CDR2 reads SMNVEV (reference sequence). The CDR3 has 18 residues. Trimming took 1 base from V and 7 from J, leaving 20 bases between them. The CDR3 coding sequence is TGTGCCAGCAGTTTATTCCCCGGGACTCCTCAAGGGAATTCACCCCTCCACTTT. As protein: CASSLFPGTPQGNSPLHF.

The chain links TRBV6-5 to TRBJ2-1, with 11 bases identical to TRBD2. CDR3 length: 15 amino acids. V was clipped by 4 bases and J by 9 bases; unmatched bases: 8. Germline V gene data show CDR1 as MNHEY and CDR2 as SVGAGI. The CDR3 spells CASSSLAGGSPEQFF. In DNA, the CDR3 is TGTGCCAGCAGTTCTCTAGCGGGAGGCTCCCCTGAGCAGTTCTTC.

The chain couples TRBV19 to TRBJ2-3; 11 bases are shared with TRBD2. Germline V gives CDR1 LNHDA, CDR2 SQIVND (reference sequence). The junction had 10 bases not matched to a gene; V was cut back by 7 bases and J by 4 bases. This CDR3 region has 16 residues. The CDR3 region has the DNA TGTGCCAGTAAGATACTAGCGGGAGATGTTGCAGATACGCAGTATTTT. It translates to CASKILAGDVADTQYF.

V usage is TRBV7-2 and J usage is TRBJ2-5, with a weak D call TRBD1 (5 bases). The CDR3 covers 13 residues. Germline assignment: CDR1 SGHTA and CDR2 FQGNSA. Trimming shortened V by 5 bases and J by 4 bases, and 11 bases separated the two germline ends. The chain's CDR3 is CASSKQAGETQYF. CDR3 bases: TGTGCCAGCAGCAAACAGGCCGGAGAGACCCAGTACTTC.

This clone was detected once. This sequence joins TRBV7-8 and TRBJ1-1; 9 bases match TRBD1. CDR1 and CDR2 (germline): SGHVS, FQNEAQ. The CDR3 extends over 13 amino acids. V lost 4 bases and J lost 11; bases outside the gene matches: 8. The CDR3: CASSSGGTGLAFF. The CDR3 region has the DNA TGTGCCAGCAGCTCAGGCGGGACAGGGTTGGCTTTCTTT.

The chain uses TRBV5-1 and TRBJ1-3; D possibly corresponds to TRBD1 (6 bases). In germline, CDR1 is SGHRS, CDR2 YFSETQ. The CDR3 is 16 amino acids. Trimming shortened V by 0 bases and J by 3 bases, and 13 bases separated the two germline ends. The CDR3 region is CASSLGSGDFGNTIYF. CDR3 nucleotides: TGCGCCAGCAGCTTGGGTTCAGGGGATTTTGGAAACACCATATATTTT.

This clone was recorded once. This chain joins TRBV4-3 and TRBJ1-1, with D uncertain. CDR3 length equals 16 residues. Germline V gene data show CDR1 as LGHNA and CDR2 as YSLEER. The ends were cut back, 1 base at V and 6 bases at J, with 18 bases in the middle. CDR3 coding DNA: TGCGCCAGCAGCCAAGTGGAGGGATATCGAATAGCTGAAGCTTTCTTT. It translates to CASSQVEGYRIAEAFF.

This clone has more than one count but fewer than ten. The J gene is TRBJ1-1, the V gene TRBV2; the D gene is possibly TRBD1 (5 bases). From germline, CDR1 is SNHLY and CDR2 FYNNEI. CDR3 length: 13 amino acids. V was cut by 7 bases and J by 2 bases, with 11 bases left in between. CDR3 DNA: TGTGCCAGCAACAGGATGGAAAACACTGAAGCTTTCTTT. Encoded protein: CASNRMENTEAFF.

The chain joins TRBV7-9 to TRBJ2-2; 12 bases line up with TRBD1. V shed 6 bases, J shed 4 bases, and the junction held 6 bases outside the gene matches. Germline-derived CDR1 and CDR2 are SEHNR and FQNEAQ (reference sequence). The CDR3 consists of 16 residues. This CDR3 is CASRGQGARGTGELFF. DNA of the CDR3: TGTGCCAGCAGGGGACAGGGGGCGCGGGGCACCGGGGAGCTGTTTTTT. The full variable domain, completed using reference TRBV7-9 and TRBJ2-2, is DTGVSQNPRHKITKRGQNVTFRCDPISEHNRLYWYRQTLGQGPEFLTYFQNEAQLEKSRLLSDRFSAERPKGSFSTLEIQRTEQGDSAMYLCASRGQGARGTGELFFGEGSRLTVL.

This rearrangement joins TRBV4-1 to TRBJ1-3; D perhaps matches TRBD1 (5 bases). V was clipped by 0 bases and J by 4 bases, with 13 bases between them. Germline values: CDR1 MGHRA, CDR2 YSYEKL. This CDR3 spans 16 amino acids. This CDR3 reads CASSQDGGGGGNTIYF. In DNA, the CDR3 is TGCGCCAGCAGCCAAGATGGCGGGGGAGGAGGAAACACCATATATTTT.

The CDR3 loop reads CSASAQGYLDTQYF. In DNA, the CDR3 is TGCAGTGCTAGTGCGCAGGGTTATTTGGATACGCAGTATTTT. The chain has TRBV20-1 and TRBJ2-3; tentatively, D is TRBD1 (5 bases). Germline loops: CDR1 DFQATT, CDR2 SNEGSKA (reference sequence). The V gene lost 3 bases and the J gene lost 6 bases, with 16 bases spanning the gap. The length of the CDR3 is 14 residues.

The J gene is TRBJ2-1, the V gene TRBV5-4; weak D call: TRBD1 (5 bases). The CDR3 contains 16 residues. In germline, CDR1 is SGHNT, CDR2 YYREEE (reference sequence). Trimming took 0 bases from V and 0 from J, leaving 10 bases between them. The CDR3 sequence: CASSLVLTASYNEQFF. DNA for the CDR3: TGTGCCAGCAGCTTGGTTTTGACAGCCTCCTACAATGAGCAGTTCTTC. Together with reference TRBV5-4 and TRBJ2-1, the CDR3 gives the full variable domain: ETGVTQSPTHLIKTRGQQVTLRCSSQSGHNTVSWYQQALGQGPQFIFQYYREEENGRGNFPPRFSGLQFPNYSSELNVNALELDDSALYLCASSLVLTASYNEQFFGPGTRLTVL.

The chain uses TRBV15 and TRBJ2-1; a weak D match, TRBD1 (5 bases). Germline loops: CDR1 LNHNV, CDR2 YYDKDF (reference sequence). The CDR3 is made up of 13 amino acids. V dropped 5 bases and J dropped 9 bases, with 14 bases sitting between them. DNA of the CDR3: TGTGCCACCAGCCCTGGACATTTGGGTGAGCAGTTCTTC. Residues: CATSPGHLGEQFF.

The chain is built from TRBV2 and TRBJ1-2, with D possibly being TRBD1 (6 bases). Germline CDR1 SNHLY, CDR2 FYNNEI. This CDR3 region has 12 residues. Trimming removed 4 bases from V and 4 bases from J, with 7 bases in between. The CDR3 reads CASSVGGYGYTF. The CDR3 DNA follows: TGTGCCAGCAGTGTAGGGGGCTATGGCTACACCTTC.

The count of this clone is one. The chain joins TRBV27 to TRBJ1-2; TRBD1 matches 9 bases. The junction had 9 bases not matched to a gene; V was cut back by 6 bases and J by 7 bases. There are 14 residues in the CDR3. Germline V gives CDR1 MNHEY, CDR2 SMNVEV (reference sequence). The CDR3 bases are TGTGCCAGCAGGCAAACAGGGGGCGAGCTTGGCTACACCTTC. Its translation is CASRQTGGELGYTF.

This chain connects TRBV12-5 to TRBJ1-2; weak D call: TRBD1 (5 bases). The CDR3 loop spans 12 amino acids. Germline CDR1 reads LGHNT; CDR2 reads FRNRAP. V was shortened by 5 bases and J by 5 bases, with 9 bases between the two germline ends. CDR3 nucleotide sequence: TGTGCTAGTGGTCGACGGACATATGGCTACACCTTC. Encoded protein: CASGRRTYGYTF.